This TCR beta chain was sequenced for a study of blood T cell repertoires in COVID-19. Across the whole study: PBMCs, B-cell-depleted T cells, or T cells were the source of the cDNA or gDNA that made up the material.

In the study's own analysis: Reference gene primer amplification yielded estimated nucleated cell counts. Assay used: immunoSEQ multiplex PCR; TCRdb lists only in-frame clones, some missing. V and J calls and clone size are those listed in that table; D and trimming were worked out from the DNA. The table has 45,000 to 60,000 clones, around 73% seen once; the top ten hold approximately 5.3%. The CDR3 length is 14 residues. V shed 3 bases and J 8 bases; nucleotides not matched to a gene: 9. Germline CDR1 is MNHEY and CDR2 is SMNVEV (reference sequence). This receptor was identified in a woman in her 50s with acute COVID-19. The J gene is TRBJ1-2, the V gene TRBV27; 7 positions agree with TRBD1. Sequencing was carried out using PBMCs or T cells enriched from blood (not recorded which). The CDR3 loop reads CASSFSKTGRGYTF. As DNA, the CDR3 is TGTGCCAGCAGTTTTTCCAAGACAGGGCGGGGCTACACCTTC.